This T cell receptor beta chain was found in a study of T cell responses to AZD1222 COVID-19 vaccine. Points from the study as a whole: Females made up more of the donors, who were largely white British, and clonal diversity may have come out too low.

With regard to this clone: Its antigen is not identified.

Germline CDR1 reads SGHVS; CDR2 reads FNYEAQ. Trimming stripped 1 base from V and 3 bases from J, with 13 bases between. The CDR3 sequence is 15 residues long. Method: immunoSEQ multiplex PCR; TCRdb's copy keeps in-frame clones and lacks some. The sample carries approximately 77,000 clones, under 95% recorded once. Specimen: peripheral blood, collected 28 days after the second AZD1222 dose. The chain links TRBV7-6 to TRBJ2-7; the D gene is possibly TRBD2 (6 bases). The TCR originated in an adult who received the AZD1222 COVID-19 vaccine. Written as DNA, the CDR3 is TGTGCCAGCAGCTTAGGAGGCGGGATCTTCTACGAGCAGTACTTC. Translation: CASSLGGGIFYEQYF.